A single sample gave rise to the 4 T cell receptor beta chains below, sequenced in a study of fetal regulatory T cell absence and autoimmunity. Profiled with immunoSEQ multiplex PCR; TCRdb holds only in-frame clones, not every one. Among about 46,000 clones listed, around 83% were seen once. The source material was cord blood. Receptor source: a newborn boy with IPEX syndrome.

The J gene is TRBJ2-2, the V gene TRBV15; no definite D call. Germline V gene data show CDR1 as LNHNV and CDR2 as YYDKDF (reference sequence). Trimming pared 3 bases from V and 3 bases from J, leaving 8 bases between. This CDR3 has 14 amino acids. The CDR3 spells CATSSSRDTGELFF. The CDR3 DNA reads as TGTGCCACCAGCAGTTCTAGGGACACCGGGGAGCTGTTTTTT.

The rearrangement joins TRBV29-1 to TRBJ2-7; D might be TRBD1 or TRBD2, each matching 5 bases. Per germline, CDR1 SQVTM and CDR2 ANQGSEA. Trimming stripped 6 bases from V and 1 base from J, with 13 bases between. The CDR3 spans 13 residues. This CDR3 is CSVRTGLSYEQYF. The CDR3 DNA sequence: TGCAGCGTCCGAACGGGGCTTTCCTACGAGCAGTACTTC.

This chain joins TRBV25-1 and TRBJ2-7; D might be TRBD2 (5 bases). CDR3 length: 12 residues. Germline V gives CDR1 MGHDK, CDR2 SYGVNS. V was pared by 6 bases and J by 2 bases, with 8 bases between. CDR3 nucleotides: TGTGCCAGCAGGGACTTCACCTACGAGCAGTACTTC. This translates into CASRDFTYEQYF.

The chain combines TRBV2 with TRBJ2-7; D is undetermined. The V gene's germline CDR1 is SNHLY and CDR2 FYNNEI. V was shortened by 2 bases and J by 4 bases, with 12 bases between the two germline ends. The CDR3 has 14 residues. Here the CDR3 reads CASSEQPSTYEQYF. In nucleotides, the CDR3 is TGTGCCAGCAGTGAACAGCCTTCCACGTACGAGCAGTACTTC.